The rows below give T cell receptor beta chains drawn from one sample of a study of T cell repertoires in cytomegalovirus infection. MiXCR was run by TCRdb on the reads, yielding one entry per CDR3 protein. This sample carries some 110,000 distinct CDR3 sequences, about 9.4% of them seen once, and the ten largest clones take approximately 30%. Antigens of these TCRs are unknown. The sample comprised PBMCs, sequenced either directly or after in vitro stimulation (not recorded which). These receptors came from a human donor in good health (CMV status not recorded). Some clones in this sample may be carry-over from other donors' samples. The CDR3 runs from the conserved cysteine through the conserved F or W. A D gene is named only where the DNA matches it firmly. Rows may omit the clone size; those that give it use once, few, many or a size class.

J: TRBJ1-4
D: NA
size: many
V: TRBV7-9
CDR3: CASTRDLTREKLFF
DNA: TGTGCCAGCACCAGGGACCTCACCAGGGAAAAACTGTTTTTT

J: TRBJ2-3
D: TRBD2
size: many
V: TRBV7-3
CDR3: CASSPAGGPGDTQYF
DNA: TGTGCCAGCAGCCCAGCGGGAGGGCCGGGAGATACGCAGTATTTT

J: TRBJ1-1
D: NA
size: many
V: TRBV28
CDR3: CASTPFGREGRTEAFF
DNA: TGTGCCAGCACCCCTTTCGGAAGGGAGGGTCGCACTGAAGCTTTCTTT

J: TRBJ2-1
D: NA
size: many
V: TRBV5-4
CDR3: CASSPWVQRNEQFF
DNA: TGTGCCAGCAGCCCGTGGGTCCAGCGCAATGAGCAGTTCTTC

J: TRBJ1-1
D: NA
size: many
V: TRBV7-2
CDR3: CASSLWGTMNTEAFF
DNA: TGTGCCAGCAGCTTATGGGGGACAATGAACACTGAAGCTTTCTTT

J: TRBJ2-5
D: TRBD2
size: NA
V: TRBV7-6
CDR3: CVSSLSTSGWQETQYF
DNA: TGTGTCAGCAGCTTATCGACTAGCGGGTGGCAAGAGACCCAGTACTTC

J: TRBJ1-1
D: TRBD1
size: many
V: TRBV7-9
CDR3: CASSSRQGDTEAFF
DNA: TGTGCCAGCAGCTCCAGACAGGGGGACACTGAAGCTTTCTTT

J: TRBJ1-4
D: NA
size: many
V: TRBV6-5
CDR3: CASSYDSNRASNEKLFF
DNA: TGTGCCAGCAGTTACGACTCCAACAGGGCCTCTAATGAAAAACTGTTTTTT

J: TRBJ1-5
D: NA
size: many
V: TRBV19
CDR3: CASSKDSGVDQPQHF
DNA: TGTGCCAGTAGTAAGGACTCAGGGGTAGATCAGCCCCAGCATTTT

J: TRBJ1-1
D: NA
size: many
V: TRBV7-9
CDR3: CASSLGAGNPEAFF
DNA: TGTGCCAGCAGCTTAGGGGCAGGCAACCCTGAAGCTTTCTTT

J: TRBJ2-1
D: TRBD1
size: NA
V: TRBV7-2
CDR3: CASSSGTGEDEQFF
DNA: TGTGCCAGCAGTTCCGGGACAGGTGAGGATGAGCAGTTCTTC

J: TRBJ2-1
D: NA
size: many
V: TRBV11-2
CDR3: CASSPFRGRGNEQFF
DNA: TGTGCCAGCAGCCCCTTCCGTGGGAGAGGTAATGAGCAGTTCTTC

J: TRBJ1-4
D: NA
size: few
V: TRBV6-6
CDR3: CASTAVEKLFF
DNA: TGTGCCAGCACCGCTGTCGAAAAACTGTTTTTT

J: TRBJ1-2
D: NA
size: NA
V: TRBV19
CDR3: CASSREGANYGYTF
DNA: TGTGCCAGTAGTAGGGAAGGAGCTAACTATGGCTACACCTTC

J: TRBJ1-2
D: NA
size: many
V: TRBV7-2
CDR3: CASSETGYYGYTF
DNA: TGTGCCAGCAGCGAAACAGGGTACTATGGCTACACCTTC

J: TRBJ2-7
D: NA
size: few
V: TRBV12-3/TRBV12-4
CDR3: CASSFYNEQYF
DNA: TGTGCCAGCAGTTTTTACAACGAGCAGTACTTC

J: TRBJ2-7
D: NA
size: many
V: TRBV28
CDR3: CASSLEDPYEQYF
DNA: TGTGCCAGCAGTTTAGAGGACCCCTACGAGCAGTACTTC

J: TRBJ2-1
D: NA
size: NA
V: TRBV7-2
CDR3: CASSFSYNELFF
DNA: TGTGCCAGCAGCTTCTCTTACAATGAGCTGTTCTTC

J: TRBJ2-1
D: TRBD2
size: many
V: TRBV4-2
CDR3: CASSQETSASSYNEQFF
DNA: TGTGCCAGCAGCCAAGAAACTAGCGCGAGCTCCTACAATGAGCAGTTCTTC

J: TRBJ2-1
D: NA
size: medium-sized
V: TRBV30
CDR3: CAWRAVNNEQFF
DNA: TGTGCCTGGAGGGCAGTCAACAATGAGCAGTTCTTC

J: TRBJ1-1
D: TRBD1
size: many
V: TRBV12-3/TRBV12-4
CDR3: CASSPGQGDIDTEAFF
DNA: TGTGCCAGCAGTCCCGGACAGGGGGATATCGACACTGAAGCTTTCTTT

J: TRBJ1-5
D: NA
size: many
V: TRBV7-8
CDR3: CASSLAPGRHNQPQHF
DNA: TGTGCCAGCAGCTTAGCCCCGGGACGGCACAATCAGCCCCAGCATTTT

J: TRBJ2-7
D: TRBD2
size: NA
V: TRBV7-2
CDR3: CASSLAGGSPYEQYF
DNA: TGTGCCAGCAGCTTAGCGGGGGGGAGTCCCTACGAGCAGTACTTC

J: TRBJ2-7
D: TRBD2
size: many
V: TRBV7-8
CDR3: CASSRPGTSGSEQYF
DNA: TGTGCCAGCAGCCGCCCCGGGACTAGCGGGAGCGAGCAGTACTTC

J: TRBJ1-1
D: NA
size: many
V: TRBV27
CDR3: CASSSLGGNTEAFF
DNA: TGTGCCAGCAGTTCATTGGGGGGGAACACTGAAGCTTTCTTT

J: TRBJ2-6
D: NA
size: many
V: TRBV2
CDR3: CASSGGLAGANVLTF
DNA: TGTGCCAGCAGTGGGGGGCTCGCTGGGGCCAACGTCCTGACTTTC

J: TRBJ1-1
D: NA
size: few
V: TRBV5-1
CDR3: CASTAYAGRDTEAFF
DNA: TGCGCCAGCACCGCCTATGCAGGGAGGGACACTGAAGCTTTCTTT

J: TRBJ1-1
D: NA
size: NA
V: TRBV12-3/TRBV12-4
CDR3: CASRDDKGMNTEAFF
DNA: TGTGCCAGCAGGGACGATAAGGGGATGAACACTGAAGCTTTCTTT

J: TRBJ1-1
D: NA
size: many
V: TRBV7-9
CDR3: CASSEGWNTEAFF
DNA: TGTGCCAGCAGTGAGGGCTGGAACACTGAAGCTTTCTTT

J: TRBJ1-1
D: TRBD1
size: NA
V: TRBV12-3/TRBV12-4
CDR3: CASSFSGGEAFF
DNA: TGTGCCAGCAGTTTTTCAGGGGGTGAAGCTTTCTTT

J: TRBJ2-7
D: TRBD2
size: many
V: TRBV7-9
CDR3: CASSRTSGTSYEQYF
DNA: TGTGCCAGCAGCAGGACTAGCGGGACCTCCTACGAGCAGTACTTC

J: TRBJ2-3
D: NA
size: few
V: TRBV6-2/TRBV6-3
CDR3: CASTSWESFSTQYF
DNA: TGTGCCAGCACCTCCTGGGAAAGCTTTAGTACGCAGTATTTT

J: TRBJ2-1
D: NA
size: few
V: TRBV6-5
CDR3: CASTGRIEQFF
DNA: TGTGCCAGTACAGGGCGGATTGAGCAGTTCTTC

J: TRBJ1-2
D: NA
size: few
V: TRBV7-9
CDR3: CASSAARGSNYGYTF
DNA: TGTGCCAGCAGCGCGGCCAGGGGTTCGAACTATGGCTACACCTTC

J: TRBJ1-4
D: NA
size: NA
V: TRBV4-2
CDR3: CASSPEVWGASSTNEKLFF
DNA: TGTGCCAGCAGCCCAGAGGTGTGGGGGGCCTCATCGACTAATGAAAAACTGTTTTTT

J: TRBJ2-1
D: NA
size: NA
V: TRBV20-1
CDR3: CSPFGSRGNNEQFF
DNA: TGCAGCCCCTTCGGGTCCCGGGGCAACAATGAGCAGTTCTTC

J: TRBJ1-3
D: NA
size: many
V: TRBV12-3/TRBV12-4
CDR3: CASSLGAEGNTIYF
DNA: TGTGCCAGCAGTTTAGGGGCGGAGGGAAACACCATATATTTT

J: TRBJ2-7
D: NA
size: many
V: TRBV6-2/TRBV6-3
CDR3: CASSYSSGSWEPYEQYF
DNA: TGTGCCAGCAGTTACTCGTCGGGCAGCTGGGAGCCCTACGAGCAGTACTTC

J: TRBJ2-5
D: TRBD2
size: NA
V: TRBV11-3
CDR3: CASSSPHDPAGQETQYF
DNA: TGTGCCAGCAGCTCCCCTCATGATCCAGCGGGGCAAGAGACCCAGTACTTC

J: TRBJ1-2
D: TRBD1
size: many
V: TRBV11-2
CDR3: CASSRNSQGRYYGYTF
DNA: TGTGCCAGCAGCAGAAACTCACAGGGGCGCTACTATGGCTACACCTTC

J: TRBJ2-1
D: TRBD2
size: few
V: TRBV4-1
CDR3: CASSRTSGSSTNEQFF
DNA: TGCGCCAGCAGCCGAACTAGCGGGAGTTCGACCAATGAGCAGTTCTTC

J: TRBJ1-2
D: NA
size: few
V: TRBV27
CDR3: CASSFLPAGQGRGGYTF
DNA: TGTGCCAGCAGCTTCCTCCCCGCGGGGCAAGGCCGAGGGGGCTACACCTTC

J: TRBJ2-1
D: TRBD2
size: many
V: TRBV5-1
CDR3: CASSLASGRGPYHHEQFF
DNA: TGCGCCAGCAGCTTGGCTAGCGGGAGAGGGCCTTATCACCATGAGCAGTTCTTC